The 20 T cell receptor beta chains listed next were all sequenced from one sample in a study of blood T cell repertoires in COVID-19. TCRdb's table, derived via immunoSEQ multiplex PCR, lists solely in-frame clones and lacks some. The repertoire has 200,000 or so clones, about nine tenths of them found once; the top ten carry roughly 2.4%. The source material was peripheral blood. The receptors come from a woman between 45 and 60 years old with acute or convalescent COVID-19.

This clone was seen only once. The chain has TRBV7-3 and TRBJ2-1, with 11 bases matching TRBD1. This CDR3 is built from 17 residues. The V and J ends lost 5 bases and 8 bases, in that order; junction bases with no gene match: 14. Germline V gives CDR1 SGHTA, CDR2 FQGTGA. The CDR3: CASSPTPGTGGTHEQFF. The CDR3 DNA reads TGTGCCAGCAGCCCAACGCCCGGGACAGGGGGAACGCATGAGCAGTTCTTC.

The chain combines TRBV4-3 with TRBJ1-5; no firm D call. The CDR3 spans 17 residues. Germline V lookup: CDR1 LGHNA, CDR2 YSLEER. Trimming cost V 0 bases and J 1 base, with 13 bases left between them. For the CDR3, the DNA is TGCGCCAGCAGCCAAGATCTCGGGTCAGAAAGCAATCAGCCCCAGCATTTT. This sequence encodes CASSQDLGSESNQPQHF.

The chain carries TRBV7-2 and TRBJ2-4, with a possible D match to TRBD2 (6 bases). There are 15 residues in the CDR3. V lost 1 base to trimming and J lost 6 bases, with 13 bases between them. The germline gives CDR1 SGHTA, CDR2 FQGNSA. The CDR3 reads CASSLEALGGNIQYF. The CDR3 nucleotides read TGTGCCAGCAGCTTAGAGGCATTGGGGGGAAACATTCAGTACTTC.

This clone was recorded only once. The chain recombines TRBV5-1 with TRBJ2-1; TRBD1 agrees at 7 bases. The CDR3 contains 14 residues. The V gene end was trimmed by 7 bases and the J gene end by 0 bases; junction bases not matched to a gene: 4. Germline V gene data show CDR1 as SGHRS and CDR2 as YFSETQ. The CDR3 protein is CASRPGGSYNEQFF. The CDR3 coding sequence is TGCGCCAGCCGACCAGGGGGCTCCTACAATGAGCAGTTCTTC.

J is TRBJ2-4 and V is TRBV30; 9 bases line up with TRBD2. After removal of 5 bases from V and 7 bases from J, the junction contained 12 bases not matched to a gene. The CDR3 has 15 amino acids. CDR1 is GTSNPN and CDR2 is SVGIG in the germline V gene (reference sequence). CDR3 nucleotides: TGTGCCTGGTCTCGTGGCGGGGGGGCAAATAACATTCAGTACTTC. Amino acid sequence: CAWSRGGGANNIQYF.

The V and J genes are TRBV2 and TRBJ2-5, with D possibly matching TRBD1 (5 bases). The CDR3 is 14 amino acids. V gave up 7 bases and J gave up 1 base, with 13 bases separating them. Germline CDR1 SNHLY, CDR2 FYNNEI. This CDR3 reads CASTHDRSQETQYF. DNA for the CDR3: TGTGCCAGCACCCATGACAGATCCCAAGAGACCCAGTACTTC.

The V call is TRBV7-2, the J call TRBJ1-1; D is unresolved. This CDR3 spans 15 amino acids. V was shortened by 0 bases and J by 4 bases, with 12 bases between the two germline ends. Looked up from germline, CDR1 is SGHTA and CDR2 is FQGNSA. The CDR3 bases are TGTGCCAGCAGCTTAGCGCGAGGGATCGGCACTGAAGCTTTCTTT. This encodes CASSLARGIGTEAFF.

CDR3 residues: CASSPGLVQETQYF. CDR3 bases: TGTGCCAGCAGCCCCGGACTAGTCCAAGAGACCCAGTACTTC. The rearrangement joins TRBV9 to TRBJ2-5; 7 nucleotides align to TRBD2. With 4 bases clipped from V and 1 base from J, the junction kept 4 bases outside the gene matches. CDR1 and CDR2 (germline): SGDLS, YYNGEE. The CDR3 is 14 residues long. Full variable domain (outside the CDR3, taken from reference TRBV9 and TRBJ2-5): DSGVTQTPKHLITATGQRVTLRCSPRSGDLSVYWYQQSLDQGLQFLIQYYNGEERAKGNILERFSAQQFPDLHSELNLSSLELGDSALYFCASSPGLVQETQYFGPGTRLLVL.

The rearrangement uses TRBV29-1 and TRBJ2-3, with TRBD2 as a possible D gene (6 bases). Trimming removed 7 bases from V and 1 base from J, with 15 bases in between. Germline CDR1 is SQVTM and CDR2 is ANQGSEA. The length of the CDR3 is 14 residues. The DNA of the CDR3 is TGCAGCGCCTTCTCGGGGGTTGGCACAGATACGCAGTATTTT. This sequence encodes CSAFSGVGTDTQYF.

The CDR3 spells CASSPQRLAGINTGELFF. The CDR3 DNA sequence: TGTGCCAGCTCACCACAAAGACTAGCGGGGATAAACACCGGGGAGCTGTTTTTT. The chain links TRBV18 to TRBJ2-2; 11 bases agree with TRBD2. The CDR3 is 18 amino acids. J lost 2 bases, V lost 1 base, and 6 bases had no gene match. Germline values: CDR1 KGHSH, CDR2 LQKENI. The whole variable domain, remainder taken from reference TRBV18 and TRBJ2-2, is NAGVMQNPRHLVRRRGQEARLRCSPMKGHSHVYWYRQLPEEGLKFMVYLQKENIIDESGMPKERFSAEFPKEGPSILRIQQVVRGDSAAYFCASSPQRLAGINTGELFFGEGSRLTVL.

The CDR3 DNA sequence: TGTGCCAGCAGTGACTACAGGGGGACCGGGGAGCTGTTTTTT. Protein: CASSDYRGTGELFF. The rearrangement uses TRBV2 and TRBJ2-2, with TRBD1 matching over 8 bases. Germline-derived CDR1 and CDR2 are SNHLY and FYNNEI. The length of the CDR3 is 14 residues. The V and J ends lost 3 bases and 5 bases, in that order; junction bases with no gene match: 2.

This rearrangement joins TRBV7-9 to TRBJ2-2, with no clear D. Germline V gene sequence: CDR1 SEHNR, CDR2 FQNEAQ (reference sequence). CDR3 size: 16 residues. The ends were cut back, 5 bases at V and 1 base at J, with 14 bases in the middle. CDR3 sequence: CASSVPRVRNTGELFF. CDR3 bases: TGTGCCAGCAGCGTACCTCGGGTTAGGAACACCGGGGAGCTGTTTTTT.

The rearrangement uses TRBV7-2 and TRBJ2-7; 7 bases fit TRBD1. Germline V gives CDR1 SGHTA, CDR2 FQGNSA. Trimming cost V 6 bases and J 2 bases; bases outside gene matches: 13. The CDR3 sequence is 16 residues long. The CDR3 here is CASSGGQASPAYEQYF. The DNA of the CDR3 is TGTGCCAGCAGTGGCGGACAGGCCTCGCCAGCCTACGAGCAGTACTTC.

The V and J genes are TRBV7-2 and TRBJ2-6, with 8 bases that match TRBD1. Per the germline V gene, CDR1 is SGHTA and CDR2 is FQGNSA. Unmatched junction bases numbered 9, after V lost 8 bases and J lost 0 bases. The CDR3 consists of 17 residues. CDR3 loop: CASYRGAISSGANVLTF. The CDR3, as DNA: TGTGCCAGCTACAGGGGGGCCATAAGCTCTGGGGCCAACGTCCTGACTTTC.

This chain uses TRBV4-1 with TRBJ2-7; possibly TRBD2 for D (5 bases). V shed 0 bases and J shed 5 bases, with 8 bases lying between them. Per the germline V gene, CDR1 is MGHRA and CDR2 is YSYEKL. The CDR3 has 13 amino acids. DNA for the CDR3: TGCGCCAGCAGCCAAGATTTGGGAGACGAGCAGTACTTC. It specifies CASSQDLGDEQYF.

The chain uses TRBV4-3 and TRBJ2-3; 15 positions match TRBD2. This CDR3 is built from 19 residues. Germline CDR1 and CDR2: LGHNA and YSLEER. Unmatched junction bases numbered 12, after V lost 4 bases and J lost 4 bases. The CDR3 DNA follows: TGCGCCAGCAGCCTAGGAGGGACTAGCGGGGGGTCTAGGGCAGATACGCAGTATTTT. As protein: CASSLGGTSGGSRADTQYF.

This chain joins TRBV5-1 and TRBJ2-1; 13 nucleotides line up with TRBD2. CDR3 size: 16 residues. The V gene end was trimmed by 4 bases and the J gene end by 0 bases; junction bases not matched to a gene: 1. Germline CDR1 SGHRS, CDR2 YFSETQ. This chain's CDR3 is CASSRTSGGSYNEQFF. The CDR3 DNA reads TGCGCCAGCAGCCGGACTAGCGGGGGCTCCTACAATGAGCAGTTCTTC. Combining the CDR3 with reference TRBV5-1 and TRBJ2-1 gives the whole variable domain KAGVTQTPRYLIKTRGQQVTLSCSPISGHRSVSWYQQTPGQGLQFLFEYFSETQRNKGNFPGRFSGRQFSNSRSEMNVSTLELGDSALYLCASSRTSGGSYNEQFFGPGTRLTVL.

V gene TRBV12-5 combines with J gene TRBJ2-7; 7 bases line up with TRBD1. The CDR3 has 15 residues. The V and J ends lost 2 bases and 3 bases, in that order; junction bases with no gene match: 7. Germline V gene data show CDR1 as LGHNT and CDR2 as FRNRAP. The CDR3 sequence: CASGLNTGAIYEQYF. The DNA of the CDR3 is TGTGCTAGTGGTTTGAATACAGGGGCGATCTACGAGCAGTACTTC.

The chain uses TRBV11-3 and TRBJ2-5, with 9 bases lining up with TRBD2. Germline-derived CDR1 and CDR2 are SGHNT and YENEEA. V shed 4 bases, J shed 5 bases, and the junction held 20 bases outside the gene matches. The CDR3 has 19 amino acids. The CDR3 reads CASSSSTSGEVKGKETQYF. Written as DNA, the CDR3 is TGTGCCAGCAGCTCTTCGACTAGCGGAGAGGTGAAAGGCAAGGAGACCCAGTACTTC.

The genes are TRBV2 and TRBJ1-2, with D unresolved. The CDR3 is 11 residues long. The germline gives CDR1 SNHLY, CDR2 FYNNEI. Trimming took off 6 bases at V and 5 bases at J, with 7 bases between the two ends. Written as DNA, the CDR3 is TGTGCCAGCAGCTTACTTTATGGCTACACCTTC. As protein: CASSLLYGYTF.